Here is one T cell receptor (beta chain) with its context. The V and J ends lost 6 bases and 5 bases respectively, with 19 bases between them. The CDR3 loop spans 15 amino acids. Germline CDR1 MNHEY, CDR2 SVGEGT. This specimen comes from a study of blood T cell repertoires in COVID-19. Study details: Some COVID-19 samples were acute and others convalescent; all came from the United States, Italy and Spain.

Data came from immunoSEQ multiplex PCR; TCRdb stores just in-frame clones and leaves some out. The sample includes about 110,000 clones, 82% of them seen just once. Material: peripheral blood. This TCR was recovered from a woman aged 55-69 years with acute or convalescent COVID-19. The chain recombines TRBV6-2 or TRBV6-3 with TRBJ2-5, with D perhaps TRBD1 (6 bases). CDR3: CASSPLRQGLETQYF. The CDR3 DNA is TGTGCCAGCAGCCCCCTCCGGCAGGGGCTGGAGACCCAGTACTTC.